This entry concerns a single T cell receptor beta chain. During active infection, Seattle patients enrolled and were then monitored through disease. The data originate from a study of blood T cell repertoires in COVID-19. The table came from immunoSEQ multiplex PCR; TCRdb's copy has only in-frame clones and leaves some out. The sample lists around 210,000 clones, around four fifths occurring once. Trimming removed 3 bases from V and 1 base from J, with 9 bases in between. CDR1 is SSHAT, CDR2 FNYEAQ, per germline (reference sequence). The CDR3 is made up of 14 amino acids. The genes are TRBV7-7 and TRBJ2-5; tentatively, D is TRBD1 (6 bases). The receptor's source is a man in his sixties with COVID-19, enrolled during active disease. Sequenced material: peripheral blood. The CDR3: CASSLRGFQETQYF. The CDR3 DNA reads TGTGCCAGCAGCTTGAGGGGGTTCCAAGAGACCCAGTACTTC. The full variable domain, in which reference TRBV7-7 and TRBJ2-5 provide the parts outside the CDR3, is GAGVSQSPRYKVTKRGQDVTLRCDPISSHATLYWYQQALGQGPEFLTYFNYEAQPDKSGLPSDRFSAERPEGSISTLTIQRTEQRDSAMYRCASSLRGFQETQYFGPGTRLLVL.